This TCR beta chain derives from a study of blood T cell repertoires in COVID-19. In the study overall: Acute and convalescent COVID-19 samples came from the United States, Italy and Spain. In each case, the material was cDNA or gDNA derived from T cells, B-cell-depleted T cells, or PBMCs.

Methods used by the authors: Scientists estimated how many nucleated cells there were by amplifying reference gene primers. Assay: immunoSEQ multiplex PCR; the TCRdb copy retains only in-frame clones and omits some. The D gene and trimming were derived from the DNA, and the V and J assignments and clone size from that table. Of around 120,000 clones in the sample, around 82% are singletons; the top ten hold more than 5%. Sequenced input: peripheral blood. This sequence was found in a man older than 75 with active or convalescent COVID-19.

The CDR3 loop reads CASSTGTVNYEQYF. DNA of the CDR3: TGTGCCAGCAGTACCGGGACAGTAAACTACGAGCAGTACTTC. V gene TRBV6-5 combines with J gene TRBJ2-7; 7 bases fit TRBD1. The CDR3 loop spans 14 amino acids. Trimming removed 5 bases from V and 3 bases from J; junction bases left unmatched: 7. Germline loops: CDR1 MNHEY, CDR2 SVGAGI.